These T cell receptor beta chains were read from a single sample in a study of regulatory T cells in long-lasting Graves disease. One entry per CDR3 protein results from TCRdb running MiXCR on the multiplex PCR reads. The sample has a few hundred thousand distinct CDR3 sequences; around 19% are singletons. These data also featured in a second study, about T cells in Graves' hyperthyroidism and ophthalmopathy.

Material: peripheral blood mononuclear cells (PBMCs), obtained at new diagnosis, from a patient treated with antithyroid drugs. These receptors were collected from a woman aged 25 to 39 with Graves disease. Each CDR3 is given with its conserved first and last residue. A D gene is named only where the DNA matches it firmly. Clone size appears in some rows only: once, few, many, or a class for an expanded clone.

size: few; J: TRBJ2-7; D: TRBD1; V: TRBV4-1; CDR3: CASSSGTGPYEQYF; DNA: TGCGCCAGCAGCTCCGGGACAGGGCCCTACGAGCAGTACTTC
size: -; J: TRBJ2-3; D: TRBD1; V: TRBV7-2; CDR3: CASSRDRVREGDTQYF; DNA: TGTGCCAGCAGCCGGGACAGGGTCCGAGAGGGAGATACGCAGTATTTT
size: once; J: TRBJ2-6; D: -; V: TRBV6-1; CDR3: CASNAGTGANVLTF; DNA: TGTGCCAGCAATGCAGGGACGGGGGCCAACGTCCTGACTTTC
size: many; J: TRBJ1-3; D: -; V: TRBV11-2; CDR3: CASSLVAGSSGNTIYF; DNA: TGTGCCAGCAGCTTAGTGGCGGGCAGCTCTGGAAACACCATATATTTT
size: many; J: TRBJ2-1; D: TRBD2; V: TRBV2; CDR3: CASRRSSGRIGEQFF; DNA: TGTGCCAGCAGGAGGAGTAGCGGGAGAATAGGTGAGCAGTTCTTC
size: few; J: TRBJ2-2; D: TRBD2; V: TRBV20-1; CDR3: CSASMGTGGTTGELFF; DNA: TGCAGTGCTAGTATGGGGACCGGGGGGACCACCGGGGAGCTGTTTTTT
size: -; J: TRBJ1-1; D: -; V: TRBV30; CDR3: CAWSVWVNTEAFF; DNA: TGTGCCTGGAGTGTCTGGGTGAACACTGAAGCTTTCTTT
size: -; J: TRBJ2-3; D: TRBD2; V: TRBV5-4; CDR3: CVSSLGGGSGDTQYF; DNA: TGTGTCAGCAGCTTGGGCGGGGGAAGTGGGGATACGCAGTATTTT
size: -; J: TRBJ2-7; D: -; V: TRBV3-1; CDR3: CASRQWGTLDYEHYF; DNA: TGTGCCAGCAGACAGTGGGGGACACTAGACTACGAGCACTACTTC
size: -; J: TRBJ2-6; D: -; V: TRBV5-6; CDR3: CASSFLREPGANVLTF; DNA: TGTGCCAGCAGCTTCTTAAGGGAACCTGGGGCCAACGTCCTGACTTTC
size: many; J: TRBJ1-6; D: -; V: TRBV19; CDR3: CASSIGSGRYSRSPLHF; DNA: TGTGCCAGTAGTATCGGTTCGGGACGCTATTCTCGGTCACCCCTCCACTTT
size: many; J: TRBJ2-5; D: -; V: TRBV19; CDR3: CASSMGILSPETQYF; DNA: TGTGCCAGTAGTATGGGCATCCTAAGTCCGGAGACCCAGTACTTC
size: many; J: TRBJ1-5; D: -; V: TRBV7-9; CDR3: CASSRNSNQPQHF; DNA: TGTGCCAGCAGCCGGAATAGCAATCAGCCCCAGCATTTT
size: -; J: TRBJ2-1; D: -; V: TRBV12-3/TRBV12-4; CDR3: CASSYRRTQAEQFF; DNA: TGTGCCAGCAGTTATAGGCGGACACAGGCTGAGCAGTTCTTC
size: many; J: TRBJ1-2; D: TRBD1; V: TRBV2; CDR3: CASSADPGGGYTF; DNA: TGTGCCAGCAGTGCAGACCCAGGGGGGGGCTACACCTTC
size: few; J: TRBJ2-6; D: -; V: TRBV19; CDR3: CASRDPPQGRTGANVLTF; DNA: TGTGCCAGTAGAGACCCCCCACAGGGCCGGACTGGGGCCAACGTCCTGACTTTC
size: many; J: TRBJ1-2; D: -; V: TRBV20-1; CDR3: CSASQSNYGYTF; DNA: TGCAGTGCTAGCCAGTCTAACTATGGCTACACCTTC
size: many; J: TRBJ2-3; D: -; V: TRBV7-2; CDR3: CASSLWPIGTDTQYF; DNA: TGTGCCAGCAGCTTGTGGCCAATAGGCACAGATACGCAGTATTTT
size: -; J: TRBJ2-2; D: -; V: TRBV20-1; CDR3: CSARSLKDNTEELFF; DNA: TGCAGTGCTAGAAGCCTAAAGGATAACACCGAGGAGCTGTTTTTT
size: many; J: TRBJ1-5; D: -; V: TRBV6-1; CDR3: CASSESTGRNQPQHF; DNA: TGTGCCAGCAGTGAATCCACGGGTCGCAATCAGCCCCAGCATTTT
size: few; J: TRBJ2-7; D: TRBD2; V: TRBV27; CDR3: CASSLVSGRAPEQYF; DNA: TGTGCCAGCAGTTTGGTTAGCGGGAGGGCCCCCGAGCAGTACTTC
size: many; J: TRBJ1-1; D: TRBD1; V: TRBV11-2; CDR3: CASSWGGQMNTEAFF; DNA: TGTGCCAGCAGCTGGGGGGGACAGATGAACACTGAAGCTTTCTTT
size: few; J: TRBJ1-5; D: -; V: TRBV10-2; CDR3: CASSDGRNQPQHF; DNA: TGCGCCAGCAGTGATGGCAGAAATCAGCCCCAGCATTTT
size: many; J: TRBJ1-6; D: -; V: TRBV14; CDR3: CASSQTLGDNSPLHF; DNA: TGTGCCAGCAGCCAGACTTTAGGGGATAATTCACCCCTCCACTTT
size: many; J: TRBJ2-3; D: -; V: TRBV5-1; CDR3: CASSLGSLISSDTQYF; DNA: TGCGCCAGCAGCTTGGGCAGCCTAATATCGTCGGATACGCAGTATTTT
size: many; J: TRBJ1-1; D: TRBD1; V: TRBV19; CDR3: CASRETGGLSEAFF; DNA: TGTGCCAGCAGGGAGACAGGGGGCCTGAGTGAAGCTTTCTTT
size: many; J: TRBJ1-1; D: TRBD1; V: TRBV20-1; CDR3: CSAGPPGTGEEAFF; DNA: TGCAGTGCTGGCCCCCCCGGGACAGGAGAAGAAGCTTTCTTT
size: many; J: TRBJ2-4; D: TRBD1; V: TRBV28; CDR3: CASSLPTQGLVAKNIQYF; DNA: TGTGCCAGCAGTTTACCTACACAGGGGTTGGTGGCCAAAAACATTCAGTACTTC
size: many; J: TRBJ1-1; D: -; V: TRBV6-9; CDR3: CASSYRPGANTEAFF; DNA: TGTGCCAGCAGTTACCGTCCTGGGGCGAACACTGAAGCTTTCTTT
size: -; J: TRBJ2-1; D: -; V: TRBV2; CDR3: CASTGNIGEQFF; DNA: TGTGCCAGCACAGGCAATATTGGGGAGCAGTTCTTC
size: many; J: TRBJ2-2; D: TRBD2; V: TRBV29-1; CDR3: CSVGLADTGELFF; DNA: TGCAGCGTGGGACTAGCGGACACCGGGGAGCTGTTTTTT
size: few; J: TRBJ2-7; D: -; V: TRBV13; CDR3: CASSQRGVGYEQYF; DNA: TGTGCCAGCAGCCAGCGTGGGGTGGGATACGAGCAGTACTTC
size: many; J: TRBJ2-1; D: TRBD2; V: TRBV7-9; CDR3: CASSLVLAGGSWDNEQFF; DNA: TGTGCCAGCAGCTTAGTACTAGCGGGAGGTAGCTGGGACAATGAGCAGTTCTTC
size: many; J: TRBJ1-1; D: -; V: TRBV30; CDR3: CAWDVGQNTEAFF; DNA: TGTGCCTGGGACGTCGGTCAGAACACTGAAGCTTTCTTT
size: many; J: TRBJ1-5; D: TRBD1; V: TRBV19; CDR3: CATVDRVGQPQHF; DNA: TGTGCCACCGTAGACAGGGTTGGGCAGCCCCAGCATTTT
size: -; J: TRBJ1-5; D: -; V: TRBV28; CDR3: CASISPGSYSNQPQHF; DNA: TGTGCCAGCATTAGCCCGGGCTCTTATAGCAATCAGCCCCAGCATTTT
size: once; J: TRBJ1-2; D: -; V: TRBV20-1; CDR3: CSATTGFDGYTF; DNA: TGCAGTGCCACGACAGGTTTCGATGGCTACACCTTC
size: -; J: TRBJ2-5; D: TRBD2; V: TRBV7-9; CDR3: CASSWPSSGGALETQYF; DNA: TGTGCCAGCAGCTGGCCCTCTAGCGGGGGGGCCCTAGAGACCCAGTACTTC
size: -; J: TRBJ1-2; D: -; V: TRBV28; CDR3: CASSFPQPTGYTF; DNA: TGTGCCAGCAGTTTTCCCCAGCCAACTGGCTACACCTTC
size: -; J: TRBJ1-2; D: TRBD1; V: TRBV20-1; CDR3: CSASDRGPNYGYTF; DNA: TGCAGTGCTAGTGACAGGGGGCCCAACTATGGCTACACCTTC
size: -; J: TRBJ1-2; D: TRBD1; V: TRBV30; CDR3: CAWRWDRVNYGYTF; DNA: TGTGCCTGGAGGTGGGACAGGGTTAACTATGGCTACACCTTC
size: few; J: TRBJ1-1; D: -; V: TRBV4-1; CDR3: CASRFSRGMNTEAFF; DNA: TGCGCCAGCAGATTTTCGAGGGGGATGAACACTGAAGCTTTCTTT
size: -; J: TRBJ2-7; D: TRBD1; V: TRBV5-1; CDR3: CASSYRTGTGAGEQYF; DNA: TGCGCCAGCAGCTATAGAACCGGGACAGGGGCAGGCGAGCAGTACTTC
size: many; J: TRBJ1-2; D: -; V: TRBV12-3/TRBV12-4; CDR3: CASSSNYGYTF; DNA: TGTGCCAGCAGCTCAAACTATGGCTACACCTTC
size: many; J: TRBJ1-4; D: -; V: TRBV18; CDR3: CASSPPRDRPWEKLFF; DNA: TGTGCCAGCTCACCACCTCGGGACCGGCCGTGGGAAAAACTGTTTTTT
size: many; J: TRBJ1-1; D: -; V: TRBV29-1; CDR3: CSVEDRGGTEAFF; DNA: TGCAGCGTTGAAGATCGAGGGGGCACTGAAGCTTTCTTT
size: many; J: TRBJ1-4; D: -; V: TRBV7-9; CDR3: CASSSDSSFGGELFF; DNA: TGTGCCAGCAGCTCGGACAGTTCCTTTGGTGGGGAACTGTTTTTT
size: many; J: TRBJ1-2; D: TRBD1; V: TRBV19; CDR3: CASSIVGTGQANYGYTF; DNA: TGTGCCAGTAGTATCGTCGGGACAGGGCAAGCTAACTATGGCTACACCTTC
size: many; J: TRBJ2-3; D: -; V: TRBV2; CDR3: CASSGTGTDTDTQYF; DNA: TGTGCCAGCAGCGGTACCGGCACGGACACAGATACGCAGTATTTT
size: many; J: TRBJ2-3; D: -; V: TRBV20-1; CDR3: CSARLFTSTDTQYF; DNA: TGCAGTGCTAGATTATTCACCAGCACAGATACGCAGTATTTT
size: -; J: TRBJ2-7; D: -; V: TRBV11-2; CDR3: CASSRVASGLRRDEQYF; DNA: TGCGCCAGCAGCCGGGTAGCTTCGGGACTGAGGAGAGACGAGCAGTACTTC
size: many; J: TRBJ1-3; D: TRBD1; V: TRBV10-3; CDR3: CAIRGDRGNGNTIYF; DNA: TGTGCCATCAGAGGGGACAGGGGAAACGGAAACACCATATATTTT
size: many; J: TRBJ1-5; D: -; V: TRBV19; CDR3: CASGPRVEQGANQPQHF; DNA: TGTGCCTCTGGCCCCCGGGTGGAACAGGGAGCCAATCAGCCCCAGCATTTT
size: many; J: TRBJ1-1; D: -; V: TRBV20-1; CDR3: CSARVGRGTEAFF; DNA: TGCAGTGCTAGAGTAGGCAGGGGAACTGAAGCTTTCTTT